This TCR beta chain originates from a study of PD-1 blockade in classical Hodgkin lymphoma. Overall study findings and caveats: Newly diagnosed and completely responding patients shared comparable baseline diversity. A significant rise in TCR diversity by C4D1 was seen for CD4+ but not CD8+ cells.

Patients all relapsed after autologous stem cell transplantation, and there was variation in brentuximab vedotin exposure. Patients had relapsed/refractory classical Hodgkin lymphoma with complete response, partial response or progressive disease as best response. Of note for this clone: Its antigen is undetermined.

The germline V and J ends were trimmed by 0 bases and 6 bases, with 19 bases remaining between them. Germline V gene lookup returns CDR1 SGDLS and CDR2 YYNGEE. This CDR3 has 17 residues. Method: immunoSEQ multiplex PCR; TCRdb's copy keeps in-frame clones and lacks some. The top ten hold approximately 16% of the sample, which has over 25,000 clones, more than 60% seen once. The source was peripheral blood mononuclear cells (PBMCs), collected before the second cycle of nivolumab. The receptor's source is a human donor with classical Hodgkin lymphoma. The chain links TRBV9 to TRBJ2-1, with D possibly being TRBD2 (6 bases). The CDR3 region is CASSVVGGTSWINEQFF. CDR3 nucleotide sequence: TGTGCCAGCAGCGTAGTTGGTGGGACTTCCTGGATCAATGAGCAGTTCTTC. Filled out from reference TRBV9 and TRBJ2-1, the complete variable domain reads DSGVTQTPKHLITATGQRVTLRCSPRSGDLSVYWYQQSLDQGLQFLIQYYNGEERAKGNILERFSAQQFPDLHSELNLSSLELGDSALYFCASSVVGGTSWINEQFFGPGTRLTVL.